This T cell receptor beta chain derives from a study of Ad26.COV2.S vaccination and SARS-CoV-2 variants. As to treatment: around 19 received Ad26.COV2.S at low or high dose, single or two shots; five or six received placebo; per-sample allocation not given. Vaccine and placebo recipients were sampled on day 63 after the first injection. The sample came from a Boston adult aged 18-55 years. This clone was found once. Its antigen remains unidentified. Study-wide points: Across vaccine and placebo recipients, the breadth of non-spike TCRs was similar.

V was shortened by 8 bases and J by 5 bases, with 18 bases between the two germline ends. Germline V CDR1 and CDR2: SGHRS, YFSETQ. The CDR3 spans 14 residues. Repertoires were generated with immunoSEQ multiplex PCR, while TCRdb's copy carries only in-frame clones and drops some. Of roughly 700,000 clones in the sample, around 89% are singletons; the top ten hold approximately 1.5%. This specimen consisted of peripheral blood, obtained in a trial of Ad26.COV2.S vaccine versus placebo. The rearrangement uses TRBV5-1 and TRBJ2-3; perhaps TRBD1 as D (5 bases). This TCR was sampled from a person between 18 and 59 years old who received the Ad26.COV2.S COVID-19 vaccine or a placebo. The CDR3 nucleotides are TGCGCCAGTCAGGACATCCGAGGCGGAGATACGCAGTATTTT. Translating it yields CASQDIRGGDTQYF.